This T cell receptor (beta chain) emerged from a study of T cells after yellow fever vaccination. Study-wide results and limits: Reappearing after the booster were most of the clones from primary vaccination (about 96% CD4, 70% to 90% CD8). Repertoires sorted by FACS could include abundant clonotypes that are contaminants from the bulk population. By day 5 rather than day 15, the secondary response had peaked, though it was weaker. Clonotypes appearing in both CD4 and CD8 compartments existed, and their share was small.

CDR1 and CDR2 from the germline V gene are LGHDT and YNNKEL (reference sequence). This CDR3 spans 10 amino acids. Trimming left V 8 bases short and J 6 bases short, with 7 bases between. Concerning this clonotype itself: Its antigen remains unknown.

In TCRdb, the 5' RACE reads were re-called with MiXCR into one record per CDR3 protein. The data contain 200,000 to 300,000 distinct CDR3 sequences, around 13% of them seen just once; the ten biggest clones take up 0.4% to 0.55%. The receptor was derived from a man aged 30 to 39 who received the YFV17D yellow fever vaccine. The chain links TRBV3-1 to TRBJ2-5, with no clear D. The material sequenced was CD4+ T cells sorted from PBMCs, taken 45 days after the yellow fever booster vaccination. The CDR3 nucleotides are TGTGCCAGCGCAGCCCAGACCCAGTACTTC. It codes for CASAAQTQYF.